This TCR beta chain was documented in a study of blood T cell repertoires in COVID-19. Study at large: The origin of the acute and convalescent COVID-19 samples was the United States, Italy and Spain. Sources were T cells, B-cell-depleted T cells, or PBMCs; the material itself was cDNA or gDNA.

Study processing details: Estimation of nucleated cell counts was performed using reference gene primer amplification. Measured with immunoSEQ multiplex PCR; TCRdb has only the in-frame clones, and not every one. That table gives V, J and clone size, and the DNA gave D and trimming. The data show about 160,000 clones, 75% to 90% seen once. The ends lost 7 bases at V and 7 bases at J; junction bases unmatched: 10. The CDR3 is made up of 14 amino acids. The germline V gene has CDR1 MNHEY and CDR2 SVGAGI. The clonotype originates from a woman over 75 with active or convalescent COVID-19. The sample comprised peripheral blood. V usage is TRBV6-5 and J usage is TRBJ1-1; 9 bases line up with TRBD1. The CDR3 DNA is TGTGCCAGCACCCAAGACAGGGGGAGATTTGAAGCTTTCTTT. It codes for CASTQDRGRFEAFF.